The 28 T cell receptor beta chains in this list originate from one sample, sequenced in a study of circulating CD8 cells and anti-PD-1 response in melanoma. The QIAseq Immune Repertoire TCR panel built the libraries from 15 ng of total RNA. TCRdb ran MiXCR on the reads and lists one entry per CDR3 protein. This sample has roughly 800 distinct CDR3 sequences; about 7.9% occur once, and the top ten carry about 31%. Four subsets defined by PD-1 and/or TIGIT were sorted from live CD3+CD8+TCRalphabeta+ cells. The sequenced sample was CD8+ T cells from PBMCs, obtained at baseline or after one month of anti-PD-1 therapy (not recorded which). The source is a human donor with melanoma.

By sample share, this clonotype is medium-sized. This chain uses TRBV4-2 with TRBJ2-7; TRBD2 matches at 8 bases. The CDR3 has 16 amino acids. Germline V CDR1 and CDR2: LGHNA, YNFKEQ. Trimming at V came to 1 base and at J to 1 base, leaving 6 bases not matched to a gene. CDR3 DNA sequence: TGTGCCAGCAGCCAAGTCCCAGCGGGGGAGTCCTACGAGCAGTACTTC. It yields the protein CASSQVPAGESYEQYF.

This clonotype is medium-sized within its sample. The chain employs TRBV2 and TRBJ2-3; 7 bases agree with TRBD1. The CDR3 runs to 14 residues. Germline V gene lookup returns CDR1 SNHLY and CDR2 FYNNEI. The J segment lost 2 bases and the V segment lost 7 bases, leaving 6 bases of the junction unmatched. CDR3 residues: CASTQGTATDTQYF. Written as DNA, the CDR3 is TGTGCCAGCACCCAGGGGACAGCCACAGATACGCAGTATTTT.

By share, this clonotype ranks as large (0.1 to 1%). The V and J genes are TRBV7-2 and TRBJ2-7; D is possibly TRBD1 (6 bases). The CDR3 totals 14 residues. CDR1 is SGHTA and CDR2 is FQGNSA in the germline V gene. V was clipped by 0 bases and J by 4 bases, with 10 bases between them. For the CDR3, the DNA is TGTGCCAGCAGCTTAGCGAGTCAGGGGTACGAGCAGTACTTC. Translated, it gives CASSLASQGYEQYF. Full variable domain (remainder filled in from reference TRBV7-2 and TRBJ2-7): GAGVSQSPSNKVTEKGKDVELRCDPISGHTALYWYRQSLGQGLEFLIYFQGNSAPDKSGLPSDRFSAERTGGSVSTLTIQRTQQEDSAVYLCASSLASQGYEQYFGPGTRLTVT.

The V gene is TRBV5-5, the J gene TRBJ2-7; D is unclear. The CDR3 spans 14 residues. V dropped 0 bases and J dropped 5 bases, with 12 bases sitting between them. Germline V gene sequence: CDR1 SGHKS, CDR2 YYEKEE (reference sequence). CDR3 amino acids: CASSLERRADEQYF. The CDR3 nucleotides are TGTGCCAGCAGCTTGGAAAGAAGGGCGGACGAGCAGTACTTC.

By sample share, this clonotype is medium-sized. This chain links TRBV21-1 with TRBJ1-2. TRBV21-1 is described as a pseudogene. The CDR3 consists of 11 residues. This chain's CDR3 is CASSNGYGYTF. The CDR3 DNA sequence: TGTGCCAGCAGCAATGGCTATGGCTACACCTTC.

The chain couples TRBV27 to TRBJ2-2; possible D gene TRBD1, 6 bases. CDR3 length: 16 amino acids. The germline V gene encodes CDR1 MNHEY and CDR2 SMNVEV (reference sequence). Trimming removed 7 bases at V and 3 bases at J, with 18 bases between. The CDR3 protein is CASTPRGRLDTGELFF. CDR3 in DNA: TGTGCCAGCACACCCAGGGGTCGATTGGACACCGGGGAGCTGTTTTTT.

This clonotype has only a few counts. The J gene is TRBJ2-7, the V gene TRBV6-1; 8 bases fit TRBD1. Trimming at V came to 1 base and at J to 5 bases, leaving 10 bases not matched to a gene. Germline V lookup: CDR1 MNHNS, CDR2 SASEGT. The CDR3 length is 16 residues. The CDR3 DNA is TGTGCCAGCAGTGAAGGAATCGGACAGGGTGGGCACGAGCAGTACTTC. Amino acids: CASSEGIGQGGHEQYF.

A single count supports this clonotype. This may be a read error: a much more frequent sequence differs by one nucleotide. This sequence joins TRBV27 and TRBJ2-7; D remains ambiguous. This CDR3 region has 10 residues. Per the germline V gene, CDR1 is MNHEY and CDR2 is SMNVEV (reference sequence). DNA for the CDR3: TGTGCCAGCGGTACCTACGAGCAGTCCTTC. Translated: CASGTYEQSF.

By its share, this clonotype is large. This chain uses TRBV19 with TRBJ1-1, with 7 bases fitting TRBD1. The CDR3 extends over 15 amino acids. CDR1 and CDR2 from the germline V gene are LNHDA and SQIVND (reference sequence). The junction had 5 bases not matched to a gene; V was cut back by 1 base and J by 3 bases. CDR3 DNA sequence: TGTGCCAGTAGTATAGTCGGACAGGAGTACACTGAAGCTTTCTTT. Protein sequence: CASSIVGQEYTEAFF.

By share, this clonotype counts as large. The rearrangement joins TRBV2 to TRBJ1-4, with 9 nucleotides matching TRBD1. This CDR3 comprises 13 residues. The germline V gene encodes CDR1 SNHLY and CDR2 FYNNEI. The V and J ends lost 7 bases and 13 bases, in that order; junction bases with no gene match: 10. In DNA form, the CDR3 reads TGTGCCAGCATGGGGACAGGGCGGCATCTACTGTTTTTT. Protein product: CASMGTGRHLLFF.

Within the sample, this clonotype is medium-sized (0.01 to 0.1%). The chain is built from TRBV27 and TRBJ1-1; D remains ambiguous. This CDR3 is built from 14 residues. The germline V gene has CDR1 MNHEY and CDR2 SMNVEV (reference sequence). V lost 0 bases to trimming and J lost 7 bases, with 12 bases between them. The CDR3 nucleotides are TGTGCCAGCAGTTTATCTAAAGGGTGGAGTGAAGCTTTCTTT. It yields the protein CASSLSKGWSEAFF.

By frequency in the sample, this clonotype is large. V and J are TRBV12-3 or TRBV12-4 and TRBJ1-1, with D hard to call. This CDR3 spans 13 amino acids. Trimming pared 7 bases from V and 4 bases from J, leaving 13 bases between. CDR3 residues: CASTPDGATEAFF. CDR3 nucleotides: TGTGCCAGCACCCCCGATGGAGCCACTGAAGCTTTCTTT.

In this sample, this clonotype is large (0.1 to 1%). The CDR3 is CASSLEEHYEQYF. DNA of the CDR3: TGTGCCAGCAGCTTAGAGGAACACTACGAGCAGTACTTC. This chain connects TRBV7-6 to TRBJ2-7, with D hard to call. The CDR3 is made up of 13 amino acids. Trimming pared 1 base from V and 3 bases from J, leaving 7 bases between. Germline V gene sequence: CDR1 SGHVS, CDR2 FNYEAQ.

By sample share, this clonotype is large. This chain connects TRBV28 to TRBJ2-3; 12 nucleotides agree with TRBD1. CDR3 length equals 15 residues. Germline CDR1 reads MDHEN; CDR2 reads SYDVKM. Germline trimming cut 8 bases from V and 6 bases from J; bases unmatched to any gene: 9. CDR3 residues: CASGTPGQGADTQYF. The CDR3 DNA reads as TGTGCCAGCGGAACTCCGGGACAGGGGGCTGATACGCAGTATTTT.

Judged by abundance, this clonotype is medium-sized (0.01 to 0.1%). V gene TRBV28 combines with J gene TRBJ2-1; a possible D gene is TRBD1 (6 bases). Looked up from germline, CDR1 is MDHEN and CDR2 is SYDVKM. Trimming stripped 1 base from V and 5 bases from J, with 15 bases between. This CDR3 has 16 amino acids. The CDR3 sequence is CASSLYGTRIDNEQFF. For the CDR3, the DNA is TGTGCCAGCAGTTTATACGGGACACGCATCGACAATGAGCAGTTCTTC. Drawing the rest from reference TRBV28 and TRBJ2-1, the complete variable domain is DVKVTQSSRYLVKRTGEKVFLECVQDMDHENMFWYRQDPGLGLRLIYFSYDVKMKEKGDIPEGYSVSREKKERFSLILESASTNQTSMYLCASSLYGTRIDNEQFFGPGTRLTVL.

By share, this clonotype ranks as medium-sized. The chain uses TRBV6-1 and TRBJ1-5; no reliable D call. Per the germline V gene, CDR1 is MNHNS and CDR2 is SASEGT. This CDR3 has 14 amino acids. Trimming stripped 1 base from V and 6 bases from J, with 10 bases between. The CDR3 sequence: CASSEGSEGQPQHF. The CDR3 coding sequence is TGTGCCAGCAGTGAAGGGTCGGAGGGTCAGCCCCAGCATTTT.

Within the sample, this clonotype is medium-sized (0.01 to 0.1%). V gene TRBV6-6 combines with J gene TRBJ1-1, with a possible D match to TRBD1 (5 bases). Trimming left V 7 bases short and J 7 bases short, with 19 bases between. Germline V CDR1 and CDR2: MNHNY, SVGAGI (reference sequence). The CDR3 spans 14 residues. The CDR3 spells CASTSSAGGIEAFF. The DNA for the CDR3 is TGTGCCAGCACCTCCTCAGCTGGGGGTATTGAAGCTTTCTTT.

CDR3 amino acids: CASSWERENTGELFF. CDR3 nucleotides: TGTGCCAGCAGTTGGGAGCGGGAGAACACCGGGGAGCTGTTTTTT. The V call is TRBV27, the J call TRBJ2-2; TRBD2 matches 7 bases. Germline-derived CDR1 and CDR2 are MNHEY and SMNVEV (reference sequence). The V gene end was trimmed by 4 bases and the J gene end by 1 base; junction bases not matched to a gene: 3. The CDR3 covers 15 residues.

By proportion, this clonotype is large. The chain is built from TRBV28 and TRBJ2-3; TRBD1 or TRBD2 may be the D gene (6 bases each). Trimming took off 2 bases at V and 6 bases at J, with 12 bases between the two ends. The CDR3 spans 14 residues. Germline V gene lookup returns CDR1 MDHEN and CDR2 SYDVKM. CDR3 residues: CASSLDGGGDTQYF. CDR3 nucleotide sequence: TGTGCCAGCAGTTTAGACGGGGGCGGGGATACGCAGTATTTT.

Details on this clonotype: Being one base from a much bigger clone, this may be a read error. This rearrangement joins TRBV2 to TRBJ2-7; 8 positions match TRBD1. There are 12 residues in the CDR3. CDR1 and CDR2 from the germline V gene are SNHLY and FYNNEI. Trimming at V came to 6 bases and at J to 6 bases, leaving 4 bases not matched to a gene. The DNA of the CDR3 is TGTGCCAGCAGGGGACAGGATTTCGAGCAGTACTTC. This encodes CASRGQDFEQYF.

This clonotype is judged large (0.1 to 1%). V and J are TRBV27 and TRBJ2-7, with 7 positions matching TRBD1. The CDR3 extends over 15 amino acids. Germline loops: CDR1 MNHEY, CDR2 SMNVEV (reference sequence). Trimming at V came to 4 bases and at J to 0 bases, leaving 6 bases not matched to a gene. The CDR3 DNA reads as TGTGCCAGCAGTTCAACACAGGGGAGCTCCTACGAGCAGTACTTC. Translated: CASSSTQGSSYEQYF.

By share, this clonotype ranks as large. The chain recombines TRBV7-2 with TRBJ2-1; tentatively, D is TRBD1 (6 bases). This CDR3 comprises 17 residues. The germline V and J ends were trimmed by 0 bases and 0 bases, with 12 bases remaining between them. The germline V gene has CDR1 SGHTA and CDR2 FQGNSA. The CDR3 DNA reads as TGTGCCAGCAGCTTAGCCCTAGGACAGTACTCCTACAATGAGCAGTTCTTC. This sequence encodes CASSLALGQYSYNEQFF.

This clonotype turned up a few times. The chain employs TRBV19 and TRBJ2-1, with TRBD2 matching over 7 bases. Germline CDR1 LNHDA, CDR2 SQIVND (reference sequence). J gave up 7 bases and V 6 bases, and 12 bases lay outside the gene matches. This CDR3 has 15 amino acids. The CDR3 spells CASSTYGGGRNEQFF. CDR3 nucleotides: TGTGCCAGTAGCACGTACGGCGGGGGTCGGAATGAGCAGTTCTTC.

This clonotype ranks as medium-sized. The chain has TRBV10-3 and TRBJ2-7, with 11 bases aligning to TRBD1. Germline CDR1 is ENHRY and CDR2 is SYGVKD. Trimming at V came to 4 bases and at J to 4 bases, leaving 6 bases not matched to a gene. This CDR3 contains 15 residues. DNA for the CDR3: TGTGCCATCAGTGGACCGGGACAGGGGGTATACGAGCAGTACTTC. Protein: CAISGPGQGVYEQYF.

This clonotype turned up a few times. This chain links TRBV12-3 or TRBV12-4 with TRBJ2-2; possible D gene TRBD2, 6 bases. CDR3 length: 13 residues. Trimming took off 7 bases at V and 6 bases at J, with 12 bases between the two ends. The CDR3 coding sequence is TGTGCCAGCACCTGGGGGGTCCCCGGGGAGCTGTTTTTT. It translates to CASTWGVPGELFF.

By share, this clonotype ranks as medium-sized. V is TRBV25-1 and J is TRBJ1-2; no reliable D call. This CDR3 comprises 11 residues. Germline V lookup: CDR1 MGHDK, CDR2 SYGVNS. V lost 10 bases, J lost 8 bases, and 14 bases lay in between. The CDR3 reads CANTKEGGYTF. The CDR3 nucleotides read TGTGCCAACACGAAGGAAGGGGGCTACACCTTC.

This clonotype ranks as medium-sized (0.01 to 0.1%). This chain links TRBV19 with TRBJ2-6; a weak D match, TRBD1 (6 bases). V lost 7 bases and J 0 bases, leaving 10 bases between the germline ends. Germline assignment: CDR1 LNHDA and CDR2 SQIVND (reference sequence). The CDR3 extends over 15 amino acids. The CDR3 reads CASTGTSSGANVLTF. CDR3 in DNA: TGTGCCAGTACAGGGACAAGCTCTGGGGCCAACGTCCTGACTTTC.

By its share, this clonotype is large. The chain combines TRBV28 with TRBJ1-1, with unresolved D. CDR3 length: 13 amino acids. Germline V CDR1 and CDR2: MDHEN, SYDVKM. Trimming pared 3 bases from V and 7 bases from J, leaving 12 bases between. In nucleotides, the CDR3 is TGTGCCAGCAGTTTTGGGAACCCTGGTGAAGCTTTCTTT. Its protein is CASSFGNPGEAFF.